These 18 T cell receptor beta chains were sequenced from one sample in a study of T cells in localized non-small cell lung cancer. Sequencing was performed with immunoSEQ multiplex PCR; in TCRdb, only in-frame clones are kept and a portion is missing. Of about 2,000 clones listed, around a quarter are singletons. Sample: lung tumor tissue, taken before any cancer treatment. The receptors come from a man aged 40 to 70 with stage II lung adenocarcinoma.

This clone was observed a few times. This rearrangement joins TRBV7-5 to TRBJ2-3. TRBV7-5 is tagged as a pseudogene. This CDR3 comprises 15 residues. In DNA, the CDR3 is TGTGCCAGCAGCTTGTCAGGGAGCGTCGCAGATACGCAGTATTTT. This translates into CASSLSGSVADTQYF.

There are a few counts of this clone. The genes are TRBV19 and TRBJ1-3, with 9 positions matching TRBD1. J lost 0 bases, V lost 10 bases, and 4 bases had no gene match. The CDR3 has 14 amino acids. Germline lookup yields CDR1 LNHDA and CDR2 SQIVND (reference sequence). The CDR3 DNA reads as TGTGCCACCGGGGACAGGGCCTCTGGAAACACCATATATTTT. Protein sequence: CATGDRASGNTIYF.

The rearrangement uses TRBV5-1 and TRBJ1-1; 7 bases are a match to TRBD1. The CDR3 has 14 amino acids. CDR1 and CDR2 (germline): SGHRS, YFSETQ. The V and J ends lost 4 bases and 3 bases, in that order; junction bases with no gene match: 6. Written as DNA, the CDR3 is TGCGCCAGCAGCGTATCTCAGGGGGACACTGAAGCTTTCTTT. It yields the protein CASSVSQGDTEAFF.

The chain couples TRBV6-8 to TRBJ2-7, with unresolved D. CDR1 is MNHGY, CDR2 SAAAGT, per germline. CDR3 length equals 16 residues. Trimming stripped 7 bases from V and 0 bases from J, with 19 bases between. The CDR3 bases are TGTGCCAGCACTACGATCGTGGGCCCGAGCTCCTACGAGCAGTACTTC. It yields the protein CASTTIVGPSSYEQYF.

In this sample, this clone turned up a few times. The V and J genes are TRBV6-8 and TRBJ1-2; no clear D. This CDR3 is built from 14 residues. CDR1 and CDR2 (germline): MNHGY, SAAAGT. V gave up 8 bases and J gave up 0 bases, with 13 bases separating them. For the CDR3, the DNA is TGTGCCAGCCCGGCCCTGGCAACTAACTATGGCTACACCTTC. Translated: CASPALATNYGYTF.

The chain combines TRBV10-2 with TRBJ1-2; D is uncertain. The CDR3 spans 13 residues. Germline-derived CDR1 and CDR2 are WSHSY and SAAADI. V lost 3 bases and J lost 8, with 13 bases in between. CDR3 loop: CASSDRSVKGYTF. The CDR3 coding sequence is TGCGCCAGCAGTGACAGGTCCGTTAAAGGCTACACCTTC.

The V call is TRBV11-3, the J call TRBJ2-7; D ambiguous. The V and J ends lost 1 base and 1 base respectively, with 8 bases between them. The V gene's germline CDR1 is SGHNT and CDR2 YENEEA. The CDR3 is made up of 14 amino acids. The CDR3 DNA follows: TGTGCCAGCAGCTTAGTCCGCGGATCCTACGAGCAGTACTTC. The encoded protein is CASSLVRGSYEQYF.

This clone was detected a few times. V usage is TRBV15 and J usage is TRBJ2-3; D call uncertain. Trimming cost V 0 bases and J 5 bases, with 9 bases left between them. The CDR3 is 14 residues long. Germline CDR1 is LNHNV and CDR2 is YYDKDF (reference sequence). This CDR3 reads CATSRDRTQDTQYF. The DNA for the CDR3 is TGTGCCACCAGCAGAGATCGAACTCAAGATACGCAGTATTTT. Full variable domain (remainder filled in from reference TRBV15 and TRBJ2-3): DAMVIQNPRYQVTQFGKPVTLSCSQTLNHNVMYWYQQKSSQAPKLLFHYYDKDFNNEADTPDNFQSRRPNTSFCFLDIRSPGLGDTAMYLCATSRDRTQDTQYFGPGTRLTVL.

This clone is medium-sized by share. The chain carries TRBV6-8 and TRBJ1-2; tentatively, D is TRBD1 (5 bases). The germline V gene has CDR1 MNHGY and CDR2 SAAAGT. With 4 bases removed from V and 6 bases from J, the gap between germline ends came to 15 bases. The CDR3 contains 14 residues. CDR3 bases: TGTGCCAGCAGTTGGGACCTACAATTGAATGGCTACACCTTC. Its translation: CASSWDLQLNGYTF.

The rearrangement links TRBV12-5 to TRBJ2-7, with TRBD1 matching over 10 bases. V shed 1 base and J 6 bases; nucleotides not matched to a gene: 6. Germline CDR1 LGHNT, CDR2 FRNRAP. The CDR3 runs to 15 residues. The DNA of the CDR3 is TGTGCTAGTGGTTTGGCCGGGACAGGGGACGGCGAGCAGTACTTC. The encoded protein is CASGLAGTGDGEQYF.

The chain has TRBV25-1 and TRBJ2-1; D could derive from TRBD1 or TRBD2 (5 bases each). The CDR3 covers 14 residues. Germline V gives CDR1 MGHDK, CDR2 SYGVNS. Trimming took 5 bases from V and 5 from J, leaving 13 bases between them. CDR3 residues: CASSSMGRDNEQFF. CDR3 in DNA: TGTGCCAGCAGTTCCATGGGACGTGACAATGAGCAGTTCTTC.

The gene calls are TRBV19 and TRBJ1-1; TRBD1 aligns across 7 bases. Germline V gene data show CDR1 as LNHDA and CDR2 as SQIVND (reference sequence). This CDR3 is built from 14 residues. Germline trimming cut 6 bases from V and 3 bases from J; bases unmatched to any gene: 7. The CDR3 sequence: CASSIQGGDTEAFF. The CDR3 bases are TGTGCCAGTAGCATCCAGGGGGGCGACACTGAAGCTTTCTTT.

The genes are TRBV11-3 and TRBJ1-5; 9 positions agree with TRBD1. V lost 5 bases and J lost 0; bases outside the gene matches: 17. This CDR3 is 20 amino acids long. Germline CDR1 is SGHNT and CDR2 is YENEEA. Written as DNA, the CDR3 is TGTGCCAGCAGCCCGATCCCCGGAAGACAGGGGGGCTATAGCAATCAGCCCCAGCATTTT. Amino acids: CASSPIPGRQGGYSNQPQHF.

The genes are TRBV19 and TRBJ2-3, with 7 bases matching TRBD2. Unmatched junction bases numbered 4, after V lost 6 bases and J lost 4 bases. The CDR3 is 13 amino acids. Germline assignment: CDR1 LNHDA and CDR2 SQIVND (reference sequence). The CDR3 protein is CASRERGADTQYF. CDR3 DNA: TGTGCCAGTAGAGAACGGGGGGCAGATACGCAGTATTTT.

As DNA, the CDR3 is TGTGCCAGCAGCTTGGGCCTGCTGGGTAACTCTGAAGCTTTCTTT. Translating gives CASSLGLLGNSEAFF. The chain recombines TRBV11-3 with TRBJ1-1; no definite D call. The V and J ends lost 3 bases and 6 bases respectively, with 17 bases between them. The length of the CDR3 is 15 residues. Germline V lookup: CDR1 SGHNT, CDR2 YENEEA.

The V and J genes are TRBV18 and TRBJ2-2; D uncertain. Germline V gives CDR1 KGHSH, CDR2 LQKENI. V was pared by 3 bases and J by 0 bases, with 8 bases between. The CDR3 consists of 15 residues. The DNA of the CDR3 is TGTGCCAGCTCACCGTACAGCGCGAACACCGGGGAGCTGTTTTTT. It is translated as CASSPYSANTGELFF.

The J gene is TRBJ1-1, the V gene TRBV11-3; 9 bases line up with TRBD1. Germline trimming cut 6 bases from V and 5 bases from J; bases unmatched to any gene: 10. Germline V lookup: CDR1 SGHNT, CDR2 YENEEA. The CDR3 runs 15 residues. CDR3 amino acids: CASSPTYGQGTEAFF. CDR3 sequence (DNA): TGTGCCAGCAGTCCTACTTACGGACAGGGGACTGAAGCTTTCTTT.

This clone occurred a few times. V usage is TRBV11-3 and J usage is TRBJ2-7, with TRBD2 matching over 8 bases. With 6 bases clipped from V and 4 bases from J, the junction kept 11 bases outside the gene matches. Germline lookup yields CDR1 SGHNT and CDR2 YENEEA. CDR3 length: 15 amino acids. In nucleotides, the CDR3 is TGTGCCAGCAGTTTAAAAGCGGGAGCTGGTTACGAGCAGTACTTC. This encodes CASSLKAGAGYEQYF.